The rows below give T cell receptor beta chains drawn from one sample of a study of regulatory T cells in long-lasting Graves disease. A single record per CDR3 protein comes from TCRdb applying MiXCR to the multiplex PCR reads. The sample comprises roughly 430,000 distinct CDR3 sequences, roughly 15% of which are singletons, and about 11% rests with the top ten. The same sample was also studied in work on T cells in Graves' hyperthyroidism and ophthalmopathy.

This sample comprised peripheral blood mononuclear cells (PBMCs), obtained at new diagnosis, from a patient treated with antithyroid drugs. These receptors all stem from a woman aged 25 to 39 with Graves disease. The CDR3 runs from the conserved cysteine through the conserved F or W. Each record gives: CDR3 protein, CDR3 DNA, V gene, J gene, D gene, clone size. D genes are given only for firm matches. The size entry is marked missing in some rows and otherwise reads once, few, many or a size class.

CASSFRGAGGYTF,TGTGCCAGCAGTTTTCGGGGGGCCGGTGGCTACACCTTC,TRBV12-3/TRBV12-4,TRBJ1-2,-,many
CASSRGAVDEKLFF,TGTGCCAGCTCACGTGGGGCAGTGGATGAAAAACTGTTTTTT,TRBV18,TRBJ1-4,-,many
CASTWTSGYNEQFF,TGCGCCAGCACTTGGACTAGCGGGTACAATGAGCAGTTCTTC,TRBV10-2,TRBJ2-1,TRBD2,few
CASSLWPLGTSGREPQETQYF,TGTGCCAGCAGTTTATGGCCACTGGGGACTAGCGGAAGGGAACCGCAAGAGACCCAGTACTTC,TRBV27,TRBJ2-5,TRBD2,many
CASSLDPRTSRSTDTQYF,TGTGCCAGCAGCTTAGACCCCCGGACTAGCAGAAGCACAGATACGCAGTATTTT,TRBV7-8,TRBJ2-3,TRBD2,many
CASSFREYNEQFF,TGTGCCAGCAGCTTCCGGGAGTACAATGAGCAGTTCTTC,TRBV7-6,TRBJ2-1,-,many
CASSFWDRAYEQYF,TGTGCCAGCAGTTTTTGGGACAGGGCCTACGAGCAGTACTTC,TRBV27,TRBJ2-7,TRBD1,many
CASSAFWGPVQETQYF,TGTGCCAGCAGCGCTTTTTGGGGGCCCGTCCAAGAGACCCAGTACTTC,TRBV27,TRBJ2-5,-,many
CASSTILDRTDTQYF,TGTGCCAGCAGCACAATACTAGATCGCACAGATACGCAGTATTTT,TRBV5-6,TRBJ2-3,-,many
CASSPGLAHLDEQFF,TGTGCCAGCAGCCCGGGACTAGCGCATCTGGATGAGCAGTTCTTC,TRBV5-6,TRBJ2-1,TRBD2,-
CASSWDIHQPQHF,TGTGCCAGCAGTTGGGACATTCATCAGCCCCAGCATTTT,TRBV12-3/TRBV12-4,TRBJ1-5,-,many
CAWSVGLQYSNQPQHF,TGTGCCTGGAGTGTCGGTCTCCAGTATAGCAATCAGCCCCAGCATTTT,TRBV30,TRBJ1-5,-,many
CASSSEGGVNTEAFF,TGTGCCAGCAGCTCGGAGGGGGGAGTGAACACTGAAGCTTTCTTT,TRBV11-3,TRBJ1-1,-,many
CASTADSSTDTQYF,TGTGCCTCTACCGCGGACTCCAGCACAGATACGCAGTATTTT,TRBV15,TRBJ2-3,-,many
CASSAGTGKAFF,TGCGCCAGCAGTGCCGGGACAGGCAAAGCTTTCTTT,TRBV5-1,TRBJ1-1,TRBD1,many
CASSTFGLAGGEQFF,TGTGCCAGCAGCACCTTTGGACTAGCGGGAGGTGAGCAGTTCTTC,TRBV6-1,TRBJ2-1,TRBD2,many
CASSLLPGFFGNYGYTF,TGTGCCAGCAGCCTCCTACCCGGGTTCTTCGGCAACTATGGCTACACCTTC,TRBV27,TRBJ1-2,-,many